This T cell receptor beta chain was retrieved from a study of shared clonotypes between healthy human individuals. The CDR3 is 13 residues long. The trim removed 5 bases at V and 5 bases at J, leaving 2 bases unmatched. Looked up from germline, CDR1 is LNHDA and CDR2 is SQIVND (reference sequence). All of the donors resided in Nashville, Tennessee, and each was a Caucasian adult. Deep was the level at which the assay was run. Each subset's genomic DNA was shared equally among a number of immunoSEQ plates. Bulk PBMC genomic DNA spanned ten immunoSEQ deep plates. The assay was immunoSEQ multiplex PCR, and TCRdb's table has in-frame clones only and misses some. Of roughly 510,000 clones in the sample, 75% to 80% were seen once.

This receptor was identified in a woman aged 40 to 50 in good health. Some clones in this sample may be carry-over from other donors' samples. This sequence joins TRBV19 and TRBJ2-5; 10 bases map to TRBD2. The specimen sequenced was PBMCs. Here the CDR3 reads CASSPGLAETQYF. CDR3 DNA sequence: TGTGCCAGTAGTCCGGGACTAGCGGAGACCCAGTACTTC.